A single sample is the source of the 23 T cell receptor beta chains below, sequenced in a study of STAT5B mutations in CD4+ large granular lymphocyte leukemia. Profiled with immunoSEQ multiplex PCR; TCRdb holds only in-frame clones, not every one. The data contain tens of thousands of clones, 70% to 80% of them singletons. Input material: CD4+ T cells from blood buffy coats. These receptors all stem from a human donor in good health.

The chain carries TRBV6-1 and TRBJ1-3; D unresolved. This CDR3 spans 15 amino acids. The V and J ends lost 2 bases and 0 bases respectively, with 8 bases between them. In germline, CDR1 is MNHNS, CDR2 SASEGT. CDR3 protein: CASSERAFSGNTIYF. The CDR3 nucleotides are TGTGCCAGCAGTGAACGGGCCTTCTCTGGAAACACCATATATTTT.

The table lists this clone with a few counts. The CDR3 is CASSLAGGENSPLHF. CDR3 DNA sequence: TGCGCCAGCAGCTTGGCCGGGGGGGAGAATTCACCCCTCCACTTT. This chain joins TRBV5-1 and TRBJ1-6, with TRBD1 as a possible D gene (5 bases). The CDR3 runs to 15 residues. V was trimmed by 0 bases and J by 7 bases, leaving 11 bases between them. Germline V gene lookup returns CDR1 SGHRS and CDR2 YFSETQ.

This clone was observed a few times. The chain recombines TRBV4-2 with TRBJ1-1; D is unresolved. Germline loops: CDR1 LGHNA, CDR2 YNFKEQ. V lost 5 bases, J lost 4 bases, and 11 bases lay in between. CDR3 size: 13 residues. CDR3 amino acids: CASSATVFTEAFF. For the CDR3, the DNA is TGTGCCAGCAGCGCGACGGTCTTCACTGAAGCTTTCTTT.

The chain couples TRBV27 to TRBJ1-2; D is unclear. CDR3 length equals 13 residues. V was shortened by 5 bases and J by 8 bases, with 15 bases between the two germline ends. The germline V gene has CDR1 MNHEY and CDR2 SMNVEV (reference sequence). CDR3: CASSPTEYLGYTF. In DNA, the CDR3 is TGTGCCAGCAGTCCGACGGAATACTTGGGCTACACCTTC.

The gene calls are TRBV12-5 and TRBJ1-3; D may be TRBD1 (5 bases). The CDR3 spans 16 residues. In germline, CDR1 is LGHNT, CDR2 FRNRAP. Trimming pared 7 bases from V and 0 bases from J, leaving 16 bases between. CDR3 in amino acids: CASAPDSAYSGNTIYF. The CDR3 coding sequence is TGTGCTAGTGCCCCAGACAGCGCCTACTCTGGAAACACCATATATTTT.

The chain has TRBV2 and TRBJ1-4; a possible D gene is TRBD1 (5 bases). Trimming took off 6 bases at V and 16 bases at J, with 15 bases between the two ends. This CDR3 has 11 amino acids. Germline CDR1 SNHLY, CDR2 FYNNEI. Written as DNA, the CDR3 is TGTGCCAGCAGGGGGGGGAACGTTGGGTTTTTT. This translates into CASRGGNVGFF.

The chain couples TRBV6-5 to TRBJ1-2; perhaps TRBD1 as D (5 bases). The V gene lost 7 bases and the J gene lost 4 bases, with 16 bases spanning the gap. The CDR3 consists of 14 residues. Germline assignment: CDR1 MNHEY and CDR2 SVGAGI. CDR3 bases: TGTGCCAGCATCACTCCGGGACGCGGCTATGGCTACACCTTC. Protein sequence: CASITPGRGYGYTF.

The sample holds a few counts of this clone. The chain couples TRBV6-1 to TRBJ2-7; D is unresolved. The CDR3 is made up of 12 amino acids. V gave up 4 bases and J gave up 2 bases, with 6 bases separating them. CDR1 is MNHNS, CDR2 SASEGT, per germline. CDR3 nucleotides: TGTGCCAGCAGTGTCGGGCCCTACGAGCAGTACTTC. It codes for CASSVGPYEQYF.

This clone was seen a handful of times. This chain uses TRBV10-3 with TRBJ1-1; D is uncertain. Trimming removed 0 bases at V and 8 bases at J, with 16 bases between. Germline CDR1 ENHRY, CDR2 SYGVKD. The CDR3 totals 15 residues. The CDR3 is CAISESHRIGSEAFF. In DNA form, the CDR3 reads TGTGCCATCAGTGAGTCGCATCGGATTGGGAGCGAAGCTTTCTTT.

V is TRBV6-1 and J is TRBJ2-1; 12 nucleotides match TRBD2. CDR1 MNHNS and CDR2 SASEGT come from the germline V gene. This CDR3 region has 16 residues. The V segment lost 0 bases and the J segment 16 bases; nucleotides outside the gene matches: 13. CDR3 nucleotide sequence: TGTGCCAGCAGTGAAGCGCAACTAGCGGGGGGCCCTGTATACTTCTTC. Translated, it gives CASSEAQLAGGPVYFF.

The genes are TRBV5-1 and TRBJ2-3; 9 bases map to TRBD2. CDR3 length: 18 residues. Trimming removed 4 bases from V and 5 bases from J; junction bases left unmatched: 17. Germline CDR1 is SGHRS and CDR2 is YFSETQ. The CDR3 bases are TGCGCCAGCAGCAAGCGAATACCGCGGGGGGGTGTAATAGATACGCAGTATTTT. It yields the protein CASSKRIPRGGVIDTQYF. Full variable domain (rest looked up from reference TRBV5-1 and TRBJ2-3): KAGVTQTPRYLIKTRGQQVTLSCSPISGHRSVSWYQQTPGQGLQFLFEYFSETQRNKGNFPGRFSGRQFSNSRSEMNVSTLELGDSALYLCASSKRIPRGGVIDTQYFGPGTRLTVL.

The chain has TRBV7-2 and TRBJ2-7, with 8 bases that match TRBD1. Germline loops: CDR1 SGHTA, CDR2 FQGNSA. Germline trimming cut 1 base from V and 1 base from J; bases unmatched to any gene: 6. This CDR3 has 16 amino acids. CDR3 region: CASSLGPQGESYEQYF. DNA for the CDR3: TGTGCCAGCAGCTTAGGGCCACAGGGGGAATCCTACGAGCAGTACTTC. Drawing the rest from reference TRBV7-2 and TRBJ2-7, the complete variable domain is GAGVSQSPSNKVTEKGKDVELRCDPISGHTALYWYRQSLGQGLEFLIYFQGNSAPDKSGLPSDRFSAERTGGSVSTLTIQRTQQEDSAVYLCASSLGPQGESYEQYFGPGTRLTVT.

The V call is TRBV7-2, the J call TRBJ1-5; D remains ambiguous. V gave up 1 base and J gave up 1 base, with 11 bases separating them. Germline assignment: CDR1 SGHTA and CDR2 FQGNSA. The CDR3 loop spans 16 amino acids. The CDR3 spells CASSLGGGPSNQPQHF. The CDR3 nucleotides are TGTGCCAGCAGCTTAGGGGGAGGTCCGAGCAATCAGCCCCAGCATTTT.

The chain is built from TRBV11-1 and TRBJ2-7; 7 nucleotides align to TRBD1. Trimming took 6 bases from V and 1 from J; bases not matched to a gene: 9. The germline V gene has CDR1 SGHAT and CDR2 FQDESV (reference sequence). This CDR3 is 15 amino acids long. CDR3 loop: CASRRDRVGSYEQYF. For the CDR3, the DNA is TGTGCCAGCAGACGAGACAGGGTTGGTTCCTACGAGCAGTACTTC.

This sequence joins TRBV5-1 and TRBJ1-2; D gene ambiguous. The ends were cut back, 1 base at V and 0 bases at J, with 13 bases in the middle. Germline V gene sequence: CDR1 SGHRS, CDR2 YFSETQ. CDR3 length: 16 amino acids. CDR3 loop: CASSLPPGPANYGYTF. The CDR3 nucleotides read TGCGCCAGCAGCTTGCCCCCAGGACCTGCTAACTATGGCTACACCTTC.

This chain joins TRBV5-4 and TRBJ1-1; D might be TRBD1 (6 bases). The CDR3 runs to 15 residues. Trimming cost V 1 base and J 1 base, with 11 bases left between them. In germline, CDR1 is SGHNT, CDR2 YYREEE (reference sequence). The CDR3 DNA follows: TGTGCCAGCAGCTTGTCGGGACACTCGAACACTGAAGCTTTCTTT. Residues: CASSLSGHSNTEAFF.

The chain employs TRBV5-5 and TRBJ2-5; TRBD2 might be the D (5 bases). The CDR3 contains 17 residues. Germline CDR1 and CDR2: SGHKS and YYEKEE (reference sequence). In DNA form, the CDR3 reads TGTTCCCTTAGCCTAGGACCGAGTCTGAGGGTCCAAGAGACCCAGTACTTC. Its translation: CSLSLGPSLRVQETQYF.

This sequence joins TRBV6-5 and TRBJ1-2; possible D gene TRBD1, 6 bases. The germline CDR1 and CDR2 sequences are MNHEY and SVGAGI. The CDR3 extends over 15 amino acids. Trimming stripped 6 bases from V and 3 bases from J, with 17 bases between. This CDR3 is CASSQGPQGYYGYTF. DNA for the CDR3: TGTGCCAGCAGCCAGGGCCCACAGGGCTACTATGGCTACACCTTC.

This clone was observed a handful of times. The chain is built from TRBV18 and TRBJ1-5, with a weak D call TRBD1 (5 bases). Trimming took 2 bases from V and 7 from J, leaving 12 bases between them. Germline V gives CDR1 KGHSH, CDR2 LQKENI. This CDR3 region has 14 residues. The CDR3 DNA reads TGTGCCAGCTCACCAACGGGGGTAGAACAGCCCCAGCATTTT. It is translated as CASSPTGVEQPQHF.

This clone was detected a few times. The chain uses TRBV2 and TRBJ1-2; perhaps TRBD1 as D (5 bases). The CDR3 contains 12 residues. The ends were cut back, 11 bases at V and 5 bases at J, with 15 bases in the middle. In germline, CDR1 is SNHLY, CDR2 FYNNEI. CDR3 DNA: TGTGCCTTTGGGCGGGACGAGTATGGCTACACCTTC. Translated, it gives CAFGRDEYGYTF.

This chain uses TRBV7-2 with TRBJ2-2; D gene uncertain. There are 13 residues in the CDR3. Trimming left V 8 bases short and J 6 bases short, with 13 bases between. From germline, CDR1 is SGHTA and CDR2 FQGNSA. CDR3 in amino acids: CASLEWGPGELFF. The CDR3 bases are TGTGCCAGCCTAGAGTGGGGTCCCGGGGAGCTGTTTTTT.

There are a few counts of this clone. V gene TRBV19 combines with J gene TRBJ1-5, with 11 bases identical to TRBD1. The trim removed 5 bases at V and 6 bases at J, leaving 6 bases unmatched. The germline gives CDR1 LNHDA, CDR2 SQIVND (reference sequence). This CDR3 has 15 residues. The CDR3 region is CASSLGQGVIQPQHF. CDR3 nucleotide sequence: TGTGCCAGTAGTTTGGGACAGGGGGTTATTCAGCCCCAGCATTTT. Full variable domain (missing parts from reference TRBV19 and TRBJ1-5): DGGITQSPKYLFRKEGQNVTLSCEQNLNHDAMYWYRQDPGQGLRLIYYSQIVNDFQKGDIAEGYSVSREKKESFPLTVTSAQKNPTAFYLCASSLGQGVIQPQHFGDGTRLSIL.

The rearrangement uses TRBV18 and TRBJ1-3; D call uncertain. Germline V gene lookup returns CDR1 KGHSH and CDR2 LQKENI. There are 18 residues in the CDR3. The ends were cut back, 5 bases at V and 1 base at J, with 21 bases in the middle. The CDR3 protein is CASSVVPAYSGSGNTIYF. DNA for the CDR3: TGTGCCAGCTCAGTTGTGCCAGCTTACTCCGGTTCTGGAAACACCATATATTTT.